The 18 T cell receptor beta chains below were found in one sample sequenced in a study of cytomegalovirus exposure and HLA in healthy donors. Both 60 Vbeta primers and 13 Jbeta primers went into the PCR. The assay was immunoSEQ multiplex PCR, and TCRdb's table has in-frame clones only and misses some. The sample records 50,000 to 70,000 clones, around 80% being singletons. Sample: PBMCs. The receptor set was obtained from a girl between 5 and 17 years old in good health and CMV-seropositive.

A remark on this clone: An end of the junction does not agree with germline; a read error may underlie this. The gene calls are TRBV2 and TRBJ2-4, with D hard to call. The CDR3 has 14 residues. The germline V gene has CDR1 SNHLY and CDR2 FYNNEI. The CDR3 DNA reads as TGTGCCAGCAGCGAAGGGCCAGGCAAAAACATTCAGTACTTC. Its protein is CASSEGPGKNIQYF.

The chain joins TRBV5-6 to TRBJ2-7, with 9 nucleotides matching TRBD1. This CDR3 has 14 residues. After removal of 5 bases from V and 2 bases from J, the junction contained 5 bases not matched to a gene. Germline V gene data show CDR1 as SGHDT and CDR2 as YYEEEE. DNA for the CDR3: TGTGCCAGCAGTCGGGACAGGGTTACCTACGAGCAGTACTTC. This gives the protein CASSRDRVTYEQYF.

The table lists this clone with a few counts. The chain recombines TRBV5-1 with TRBJ2-1; TRBD1 is a possible D gene (5 bases). This CDR3 has 14 residues. V was trimmed by 7 bases and J by 4 bases, leaving 15 bases between them. The germline V gene encodes CDR1 SGHRS and CDR2 YFSETQ. Here the CDR3 reads CASAQDSRYNEQFF. DNA of the CDR3: TGCGCCAGCGCACAGGATTCGAGATACAATGAGCAGTTCTTC.

V and J are TRBV18 and TRBJ2-1; D is possibly TRBD1 (6 bases). The CDR3 length is 13 residues. The V and J ends lost 3 bases and 9 bases respectively, with 12 bases between them. Germline CDR1 is KGHSH and CDR2 is LQKENI. As DNA, the CDR3 is TGTGCCAGCTCACCCATTCCAGGGGTTGAGCAGTTCTTC. Translation gives CASSPIPGVEQFF.

The chain combines TRBV9 with TRBJ2-3; D unresolved. CDR1 and CDR2 (germline): SGDLS, YYNGEE. The V gene lost 0 bases and the J gene lost 0 bases, with 11 bases spanning the gap. The CDR3 spans 16 residues. CDR3 region: CASSVESDRSTDTQYF. The CDR3 DNA follows: TGTGCCAGCAGCGTAGAATCCGATAGAAGCACAGATACGCAGTATTTT.

The J gene is TRBJ2-7, the V gene TRBV29-1; D is perhaps TRBD2 (6 bases). This CDR3 is built from 15 residues. Germline lookup yields CDR1 SQVTM and CDR2 ANQGSEA. The V and J ends lost 5 bases and 2 bases respectively, with 19 bases between them. This CDR3 reads CSVLGGSDSTYEQYF. CDR3 nucleotide sequence: TGCAGCGTTCTCGGGGGATCCGATAGCACCTACGAGCAGTACTTC.

The chain uses TRBV15 and TRBJ1-1; D unclear. V was pared by 6 bases and J by 5 bases, with 19 bases between. The CDR3 has 15 residues. The V gene's germline CDR1 is LNHNV and CDR2 YYDKDF (reference sequence). CDR3 in DNA: TGTGCCACCAGACCAAGACGGGGTAAGGGTACTGAAGCTTTCTTT. This translates into CATRPRRGKGTEAFF.

The chain links TRBV21-1 to TRBJ2-4; TRBD2 is the table's D call and was not checked against the DNA. TRBV21-1 is a pseudogene locus. The CDR3 spans 15 residues. CDR3 nucleotide sequence: TGTGCCAGCAGCAGCACTCGTATAGCCAAAAACATTCAGTACTTC. Residues: CASSSTRIAKNIQYF.

The CDR3 protein is CASSPTTGVAGELFF. The DNA of the CDR3 is TGTGCCAGCAGCCCCACCACAGGGGTGGCCGGGGAGCTGTTTTTT. The V call is TRBV6-5, the J call TRBJ2-2, with TRBD1 matching 7 bases. J gave up 6 bases and V 6 bases, and 10 bases lay outside the gene matches. The CDR3 is 15 residues long. Germline lookup yields CDR1 MNHEY and CDR2 SVGAGI.

DNA of the CDR3: TGCGCCAGCAGCCTACAGAGGAACACTGAAGCTTTCTTT. As protein: CASSLQRNTEAFF. The V gene is TRBV5-1, the J gene TRBJ1-1, with D unclear. V was trimmed by 4 bases and J by 1 base, leaving 8 bases between them. CDR1 and CDR2 (germline): SGHRS, YFSETQ. CDR3 length equals 13 residues.

This clone was detected once. The chain joins TRBV28 to TRBJ2-1; 9 bases match TRBD1. J gave up 5 bases and V 8 bases, and 10 bases lay outside the gene matches. Germline V gene sequence: CDR1 MDHEN, CDR2 SYDVKM. This CDR3 region has 15 residues. The CDR3 nucleotides read TGTGCCAGCCAACCCTGGGACAGGGAGAACAATGAGCAGTTCTTC. Protein: CASQPWDRENNEQFF.

The V and J genes are TRBV6-5 and TRBJ2-5; a possible D gene is TRBD1 (5 bases). Trimming shortened V by 8 bases and J by 5 bases, and 9 bases separated the two germline ends. CDR1 is MNHEY and CDR2 is SVGAGI in the germline V gene. This CDR3 has 11 amino acids. In nucleotides, the CDR3 is TGTGCCAGCGAGTCAGGGGAGACCCAGTACTTC. Translated: CASESGETQYF.

This clone is deemed medium-sized. The chain employs TRBV5-6 and TRBJ2-1, with 10 bases identical to TRBD2. CDR3 size: 14 residues. Germline CDR1 is SGHDT and CDR2 is YYEEEE. After removal of 2 bases from V and 7 bases from J, the junction contained 3 bases not matched to a gene. DNA of the CDR3: TGTGCCAGCAGCTTTTCTAGCGGGAGAAATGAGCAGTTCTTC. This codes for CASSFSSGRNEQFF.

The V gene is TRBV9, the J gene TRBJ2-7; 8 bases agree with TRBD1. The CDR3 runs 14 residues. The germline gives CDR1 SGDLS, CDR2 YYNGEE. V dropped 4 bases and J dropped 4; count of bases not matched to a gene: 7. The CDR3: CASSPGQGGYEQYF. The CDR3 nucleotides are TGTGCCAGCAGCCCCGGACAGGGAGGATACGAGCAGTACTTC.

The genes are TRBV5-4 and TRBJ1-2; D is perhaps TRBD1 (6 bases). The CDR3 runs to 15 residues. CDR1 and CDR2 from the germline V gene are SGHNT and YYREEE (reference sequence). The V end lost 5 bases, the J end lost 1 base, and 15 bases lay between the germline ends. CDR3 nucleotides: TGTGCCAGCAGGGGTCAGGGGCGGGTTAACTATGGCTACACCTTC. Translated, it gives CASRGQGRVNYGYTF. The variable domain in full, completed from reference TRBV5-4 and TRBJ1-2, reads ETGVTQSPTHLIKTRGQQVTLRCSSQSGHNTVSWYQQALGQGPQFIFQYYREEENGRGNFPPRFSGLQFPNYSSELNVNALELDDSALYLCASRGQGRVNYGYTFGSGTRLTVV.

This chain's CDR3 is CASSKPGLAGPTNTGELFF. The CDR3 DNA is TGCGCCAGCAGCAAACCGGGACTAGCGGGGCCGACGAACACCGGGGAGCTGTTTTTT. The chain carries TRBV4-1 and TRBJ2-2; 13 positions match TRBD2. Trimming took 5 bases from V and 0 from J; bases not matched to a gene: 9. Germline CDR1 MGHRA, CDR2 YSYEKL. The CDR3 has 19 amino acids.

The rearrangement uses TRBV7-8 and TRBJ2-7, with 10 nucleotides matching TRBD2. Trimming cost V 3 bases and J 0 bases; bases outside gene matches: 2. CDR1 is SGHVS and CDR2 is FQNEAQ in the germline V gene. The CDR3 sequence is 15 residues long. The CDR3 coding sequence is TGTGCCAGCAGCTTCAAGCGGGAGGGCTCCTACGAGCAGTACTTC. Amino acid sequence: CASSFKREGSYEQYF.

The chain is built from TRBV28 and TRBJ1-4; D uncertain. The CDR3 sequence is 15 residues long. Germline loops: CDR1 MDHEN, CDR2 SYDVKM. The V end was cut by 0 bases, the J end by 0 bases, with 5 bases between. The CDR3, as DNA: TGTGCCAGCAGTTTATGGTCCGCAACTAATGAAAAACTGTTTTTT. Translation: CASSLWSATNEKLFF.